The 12 T cell receptor beta chains below were found in one sample sequenced in a study of identical twins. TCRdb analysed the 5' RACE reads with MiXCR anew, one entry per CDR3 protein. This sample has approximately 550,000 distinct CDR3 sequences, with about 20% found just once. This same sample was also taken into another study, of yellow fever vaccine responses in identical twins.

The specimen sequenced was CD4+ T cells sorted from blood. These receptors were taken from a woman under 30 in good health.

The J gene is TRBJ2-7, the V gene TRBV3-1; D gene unclear. This CDR3 contains 11 residues. V was cut by 1 base and J by 9 bases, with 7 bases left in between. Germline V gene data show CDR1 as LGHDT and CDR2 as YNNKEL (reference sequence). CDR3 coding DNA: TGTGCCAGCAGCCAAGCGGCTGTGCAGTACTTC. Amino acids: CASSQAAVQYF.

This chain uses TRBV3-1 with TRBJ2-6; D is unclear. Trimming shortened V by 4 bases and J by 0 bases, and 13 bases separated the two germline ends. Germline lookup yields CDR1 LGHDT and CDR2 YNNKEL (reference sequence). This CDR3 has 17 residues. The CDR3 region is CASSPLSKSSGANVLTF. The CDR3 region has the DNA TGTGCCAGCAGCCCTTTGTCCAAAAGCTCTGGGGCCAACGTCCTGACTTTC. Complete variable domain (other parts from reference TRBV3-1 and TRBJ2-6): DTAVSQTPKYLVTQMGNDKSIKCEQNLGHDTMYWYKQDSKKFLKIMFSYNNKELIINETVPNRFSPKSPDKAHLNLHINSLELGDSAVYFCASSPLSKSSGANVLTFGAGSRLTVL.

The V and J genes are TRBV20-1 and TRBJ2-3, with D tentatively TRBD2 (6 bases). Trimming shortened V by 3 bases and J by 2 bases, and 12 bases separated the two germline ends. Germline CDR1 reads DFQATT; CDR2 reads SNEGSKA (reference sequence). The CDR3 loop spans 14 amino acids. CDR3 coding DNA: TGCAGTGCTAGTGTCGGGGGACCCACAGATACGCAGTATTTT. Its translation is CSASVGGPTDTQYF.

The chain uses TRBV10-3 and TRBJ2-5; maybe TRBD1 (6 bases). The CDR3 covers 15 residues. With 2 bases removed from V and 1 base from J, the gap between germline ends came to 11 bases. Germline lookup yields CDR1 ENHRY and CDR2 SYGVKD. CDR3 loop: CAISEQYRAQETQYF. The CDR3 DNA follows: TGTGCCATCAGTGAGCAGTACAGGGCCCAAGAGACCCAGTACTTC.

V gene TRBV20-1 combines with J gene TRBJ2-7; 12 bases align to TRBD2. The CDR3 loop spans 12 amino acids. CDR1 DFQATT and CDR2 SNEGSKA come from the germline V gene (reference sequence). In nucleotides, the CDR3 is TGCAGGACTAGCGGGGGCGGCAACGAGCAGTACGTC. Protein sequence: CRTSGGGNEQYV.

This clonotype was detected only a few times. CDR3 protein: CAISLGLANTGELFF. The DNA of the CDR3 is TGTGCCATCAGCCTGGGACTAGCGAACACCGGGGAGCTGTTTTTT. The J gene is TRBJ2-2, the V gene TRBV10-3, with 8 bases that match TRBD2. This CDR3 comprises 15 residues. Looked up from germline, CDR1 is ENHRY and CDR2 is SYGVKD. Trimming at V came to 6 bases and at J to 0 bases, leaving 3 bases not matched to a gene.

CDR3 in amino acids: CASSLVLAGTGEQFF. The DNA for the CDR3 is TGCGCCAGCAGCTTGGTTCTAGCGGGGACCGGTGAGCAGTTCTTC. V usage is TRBV5-1 and J usage is TRBJ2-1, with 9 positions matching TRBD2. The CDR3 is made up of 15 amino acids. Germline loops: CDR1 SGHRS, CDR2 YFSETQ. The V segment lost 0 bases and the J segment 9 bases; nucleotides outside the gene matches: 7.

The V call is TRBV29-1, the J call TRBJ2-7; 7 bases align to TRBD1. With 6 bases clipped from V and 6 bases from J, the junction kept 14 bases outside the gene matches. CDR1 is SQVTM, CDR2 ANQGSEA, per germline. The CDR3 has 14 residues. The CDR3 reads CSVTLDRIRREQYF. CDR3 bases: TGCAGCGTAACCCTGGACAGGATCCGCCGCGAGCAGTACTTC.

The chain has TRBV18 and TRBJ2-5, with D perhaps being TRBD1 or TRBD2 (5 bases each). This CDR3 contains 15 residues. Germline assignment: CDR1 KGHSH and CDR2 LQKENI. Trimming pared 3 bases from V and 5 bases from J, leaving 16 bases between. The CDR3 protein is CASSPLADWGETQYF. The CDR3, as DNA: TGTGCCAGCTCACCTCTCGCCGACTGGGGGGAGACCCAGTACTTC.

This clonotype has a handful of counts. V is TRBV5-6 and J is TRBJ1-1, with 7 nucleotides matching TRBD1. The CDR3 runs 13 residues. The germline V gene has CDR1 SGHDT and CDR2 YYEEEE. Trimming cost V 8 bases and J 3 bases; bases outside gene matches: 7. Here the CDR3 reads CASEEGADTEAFF. Here the CDR3 DNA reads TGTGCCAGTGAAGAGGGGGCGGACACTGAAGCTTTCTTT.

In its sample, this clonotype was seen many times. The V call is TRBV12-3 or TRBV12-4, the J call TRBJ2-7, with TRBD1 identical over 11 bases. V dropped 7 bases and J dropped 3; count of bases not matched to a gene: 5. This CDR3 is built from 14 residues. Written as DNA, the CDR3 is TGTGCCAGCACTCCGGGACAGGGGGTCTACGAGCAGTACTTC. Residues: CASTPGQGVYEQYF.

This clonotype showed up many times. The chain joins TRBV7-2 to TRBJ2-7; D ambiguous. V was trimmed by 2 bases and J by 4 bases, leaving 15 bases between them. The CDR3 covers 15 residues. Germline CDR1 and CDR2: SGHTA and FQGNSA. CDR3 loop: CASSLSRRGKYEQYF. The CDR3 coding sequence is TGTGCCAGCAGCTTATCCCGCCGCGGAAAGTACGAGCAGTACTTC.